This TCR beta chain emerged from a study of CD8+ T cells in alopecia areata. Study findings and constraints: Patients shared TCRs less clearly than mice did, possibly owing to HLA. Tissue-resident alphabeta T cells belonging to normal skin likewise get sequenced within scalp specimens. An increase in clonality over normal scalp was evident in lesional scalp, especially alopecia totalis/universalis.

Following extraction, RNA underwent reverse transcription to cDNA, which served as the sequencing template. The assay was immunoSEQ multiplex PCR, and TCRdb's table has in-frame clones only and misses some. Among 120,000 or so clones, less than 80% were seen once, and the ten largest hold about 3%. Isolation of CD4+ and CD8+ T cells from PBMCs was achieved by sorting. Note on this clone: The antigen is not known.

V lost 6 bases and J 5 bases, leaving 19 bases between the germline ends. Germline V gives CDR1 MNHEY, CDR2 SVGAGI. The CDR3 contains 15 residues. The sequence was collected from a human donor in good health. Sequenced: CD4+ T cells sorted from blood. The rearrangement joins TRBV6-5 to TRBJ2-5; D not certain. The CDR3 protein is CASSRIHGEAETQYF. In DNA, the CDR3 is TGTGCCAGCAGCCGGATCCATGGTGAGGCGGAGACCCAGTACTTC.